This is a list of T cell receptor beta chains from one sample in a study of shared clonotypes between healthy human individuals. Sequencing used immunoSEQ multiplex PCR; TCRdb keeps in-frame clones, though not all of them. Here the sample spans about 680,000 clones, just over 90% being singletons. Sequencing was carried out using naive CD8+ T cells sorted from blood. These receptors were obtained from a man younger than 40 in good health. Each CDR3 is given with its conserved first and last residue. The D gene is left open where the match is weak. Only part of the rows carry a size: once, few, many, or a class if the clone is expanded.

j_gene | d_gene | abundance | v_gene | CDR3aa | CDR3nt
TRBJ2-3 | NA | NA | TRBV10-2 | CASSDMADTQYF | TGCGCCAGCAGTGATATGGCAGATACGCAGTATTTT
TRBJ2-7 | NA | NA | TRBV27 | CASSLSTDYEQYF | TGTGCCAGCAGTTTATCGACAGACTACGAGCAGTACTTC
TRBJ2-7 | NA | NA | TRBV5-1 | CASSLSWEAGSEQYF | TGCGCCAGCAGCTTGTCCTGGGAGGCGGGTTCGGAGCAGTACTTC
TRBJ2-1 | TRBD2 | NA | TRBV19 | CASSNSGALQGSSYNEQFF | TGTGCCAGTAGTAATAGCGGGGCCCTCCAGGGGAGCTCCTACAATGAGCAGTTCTTC
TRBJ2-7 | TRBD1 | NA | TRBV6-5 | CAGFRGPDEQYF | TGTGCCGGCTTCAGGGGGCCCGACGAGCAGTACTTC
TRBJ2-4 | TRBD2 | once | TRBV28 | CASSYPGTSGKWAKNIQYF | TGTGCCAGCAGTTACCCCGGGACTAGCGGTAAATGGGCCAAAAACATTCAGTACTTC
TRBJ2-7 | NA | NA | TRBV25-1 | CASSAGVHEQYF | TGTGCCAGCAGTGCCGGGGTCCACGAGCAGTACTTC
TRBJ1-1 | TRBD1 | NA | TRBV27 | CASSDPTGGLTEAFF | TGTGCCAGCAGTGACCCGACAGGGGGCCTCACTGAAGCTTTCTTT
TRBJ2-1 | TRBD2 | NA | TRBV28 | CASSLGGSGGPSNEQFF | TGTGCCAGCAGTTTAGGAGGGTCGGGAGGGCCTTCTAATGAGCAGTTCTTC
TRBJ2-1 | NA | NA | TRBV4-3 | CASSLGGGAENEQFF | TGCGCCAGCAGCTTAGGGGGGGGAGCCGAGAATGAGCAGTTCTTC
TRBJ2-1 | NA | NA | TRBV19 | CASSIAGTDNEQFF | TGTGCCAGTAGTATCGCTGGGACTGACAATGAGCAGTTCTTC
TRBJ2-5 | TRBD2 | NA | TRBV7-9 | CASSLVSGGFETQYF | TGTGCCAGCAGCTTAGTATCCGGGGGGTTTGAGACCCAGTACTTC
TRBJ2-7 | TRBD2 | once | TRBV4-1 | CASSQFEGGLVGEQYF | TGCGCCAGCAGCCAATTCGAGGGGGGACTAGTTGGCGAGCAGTACTTC
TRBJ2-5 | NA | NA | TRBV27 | CASSFSGYGETQYF | TGTGCCAGCAGTTTTTCAGGCTATGGGGAGACCCAGTACTTC
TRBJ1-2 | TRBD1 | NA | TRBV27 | CASRYAGQENGYTF | TGTGCCAGCAGGTACGCGGGACAGGAAAATGGCTACACCTTC
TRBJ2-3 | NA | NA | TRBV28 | CASSPLSGTQYF | TGTGCCAGCAGTCCCCTCTCGGGTACGCAGTATTTT
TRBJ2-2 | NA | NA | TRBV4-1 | CASSQEYSPSRELFF | TGCGCCAGCAGCCAAGAGTACAGCCCTTCCCGGGAGCTGTTTTTT